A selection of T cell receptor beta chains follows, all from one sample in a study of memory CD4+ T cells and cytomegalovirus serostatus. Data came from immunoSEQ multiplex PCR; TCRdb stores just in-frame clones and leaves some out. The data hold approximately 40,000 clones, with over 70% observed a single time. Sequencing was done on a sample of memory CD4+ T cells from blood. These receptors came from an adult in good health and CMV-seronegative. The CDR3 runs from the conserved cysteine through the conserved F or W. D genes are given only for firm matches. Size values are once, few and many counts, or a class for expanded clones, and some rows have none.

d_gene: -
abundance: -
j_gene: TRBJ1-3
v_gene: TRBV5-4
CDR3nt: TGTGCCAGCAGCGCGGACAGAGCTGGAAACACCATATATTTT
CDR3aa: CASSADRAGNTIYF

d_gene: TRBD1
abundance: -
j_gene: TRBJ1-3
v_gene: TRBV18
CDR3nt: TGTGCCAGCTCACCAAGAGCACAGGGGACGGGCACCATATATTTT
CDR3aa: CASSPRAQGTGTIYF

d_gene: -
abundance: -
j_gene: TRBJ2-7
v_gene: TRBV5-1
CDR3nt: TGCGCCAGCAGCTTTGGGATGAACGAGCAGTACTTC
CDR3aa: CASSFGMNEQYF

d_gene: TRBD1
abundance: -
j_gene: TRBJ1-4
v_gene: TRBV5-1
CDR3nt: TGCGCCAGCAGCCCGGACAGGGGAGGCGAAAAACTGTTTTTT
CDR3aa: CASSPDRGGEKLFF

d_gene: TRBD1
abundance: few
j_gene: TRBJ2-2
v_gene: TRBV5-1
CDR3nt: TGCGCCAGCAGCAGAACTGGGACAGGCACCGGGGAGCTGTTTTTT
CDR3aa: CASSRTGTGTGELFF

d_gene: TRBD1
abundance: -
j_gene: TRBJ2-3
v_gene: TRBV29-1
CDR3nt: TGCAGCGTCCTATTCCTATTTACCGGGACAGGCCCCCCAGATACGCAGTATTTT
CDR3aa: CSVLFLFTGTGPPDTQYF

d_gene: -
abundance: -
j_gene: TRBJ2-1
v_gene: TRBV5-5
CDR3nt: TGTGCCAGCAGCTTGTCTCCTTACAATGAGCAGTTCTTC
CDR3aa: CASSLSPYNEQFF

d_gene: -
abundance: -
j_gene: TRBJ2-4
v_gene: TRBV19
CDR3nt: TGTGCCAGTACCCAGGGGTCTTTAGCCAAAAACATTCAGTACTTC
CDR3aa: CASTQGSLAKNIQYF

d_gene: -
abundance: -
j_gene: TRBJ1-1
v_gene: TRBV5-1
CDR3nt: TGCGCCAGCAGCGTTGGTGGGGGCGGGACTGAAGCTTTCTTT
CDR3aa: CASSVGGGGTEAFF

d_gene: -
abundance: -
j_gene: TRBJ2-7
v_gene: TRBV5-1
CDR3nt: TGCGCCAGCAGCTTGGCTGCTTCCTACGAGCAGTACTTC
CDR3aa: CASSLAASYEQYF

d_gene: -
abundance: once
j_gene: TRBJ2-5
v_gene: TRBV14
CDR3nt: TGTGCCAGCAGCCGGACAGGGAGGGGAGAGACCCAGTACTTC
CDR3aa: CASSRTGRGETQYF

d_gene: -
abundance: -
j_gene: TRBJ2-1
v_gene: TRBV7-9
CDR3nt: TGTGCCAGCTGGTTCACGACTAACACCTACAATGAGCAGTTCTTC
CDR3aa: CASWFTTNTYNEQFF

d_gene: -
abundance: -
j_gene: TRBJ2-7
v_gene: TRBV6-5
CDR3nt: TGTGCCAGCAGCTACCCCGGTGGGAATAACGAGCAGTACTTC
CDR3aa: CASSYPGGNNEQYF

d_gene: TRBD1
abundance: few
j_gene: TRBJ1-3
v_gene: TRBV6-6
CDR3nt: TGTGCCAGCAGGCCCCCAGGGACAGGCGGAAACACCATATATTTT
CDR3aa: CASRPPGTGGNTIYF

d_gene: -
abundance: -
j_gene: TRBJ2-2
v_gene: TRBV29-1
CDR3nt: TGCAGCGTTGACGGACAGAACACCGGGGAGCTGTTTTTT
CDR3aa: CSVDGQNTGELFF

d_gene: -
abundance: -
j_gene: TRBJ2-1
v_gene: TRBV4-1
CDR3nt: TGCGCCAGCAGCCAAGGGTCGGGGGCAGGGGCTGAGCAGTTCTTC
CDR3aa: CASSQGSGAGAEQFF

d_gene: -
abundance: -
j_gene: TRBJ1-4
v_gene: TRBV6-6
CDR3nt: TGTGCCAGCAGTGGAGACGGGGAATCCCATGAAAAACTGTTTTTT
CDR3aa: CASSGDGESHEKLFF

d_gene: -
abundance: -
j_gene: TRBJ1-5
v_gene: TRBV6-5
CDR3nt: TGTGCCAGCACCATAGACGGAAATCAGCCCCAGCATTTT
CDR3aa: CASTIDGNQPQHF

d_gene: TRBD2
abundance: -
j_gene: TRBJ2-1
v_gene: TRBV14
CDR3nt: TGTGCCAGCAGCCTGGACCTAGCGGGGGGGCCTGCCTTCCACAATGAGCAGTTCTTC
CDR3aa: CASSLDLAGGPAFHNEQFF

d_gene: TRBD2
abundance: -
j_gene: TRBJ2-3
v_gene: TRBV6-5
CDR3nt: TGTGCCAGCAGACTAAGCGGGATTCCGGGTACGCAGTATTTT
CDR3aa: CASRLSGIPGTQYF

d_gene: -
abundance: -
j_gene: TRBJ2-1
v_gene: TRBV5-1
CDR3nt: TGCGCCAGCAGCTTGGGGACCCGAAGGGATGAGCAGTTCTTC
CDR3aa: CASSLGTRRDEQFF

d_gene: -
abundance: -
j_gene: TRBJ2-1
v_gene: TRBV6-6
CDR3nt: TGTGCCAGCCTTTTAACTAACCCCCGCGACAATGAGCAGTTCTTC
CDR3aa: CASLLTNPRDNEQFF

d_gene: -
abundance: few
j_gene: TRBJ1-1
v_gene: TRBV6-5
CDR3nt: TGTGCCAGCAGTTGGTCGCGGACAGCCACCGAAGCTTTCTTT
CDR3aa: CASSWSRTATEAFF

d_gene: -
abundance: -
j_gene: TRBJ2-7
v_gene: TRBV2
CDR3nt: TGTGCCAGCAGTGGCCAGGGATACGAGCAGTACTTC
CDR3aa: CASSGQGYEQYF

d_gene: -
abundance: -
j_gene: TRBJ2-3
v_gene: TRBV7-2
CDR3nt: TGTGCCAGCAGTCAACGGGGCGGCACGCAGTATTTT
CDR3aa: CASSQRGGTQYF

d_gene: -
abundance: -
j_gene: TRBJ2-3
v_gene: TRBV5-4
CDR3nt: TGTGCCAGCAGCTTAGGTGGCAGGGTGAGTGGGGATACGCAGTATTTT
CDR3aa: CASSLGGRVSGDTQYF

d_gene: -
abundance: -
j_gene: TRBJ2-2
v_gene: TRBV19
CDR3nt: TGTGCCAGTAGCCAGACGGCTGGGGCCGGGGAGCTGTTTTTT
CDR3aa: CASSQTAGAGELFF

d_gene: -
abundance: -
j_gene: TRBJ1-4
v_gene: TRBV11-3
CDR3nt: TGTGCCAGCAGCTTAGTTTTACTAGTCGCTCCCCTTTTT
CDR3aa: CASSLVLLVAPLF

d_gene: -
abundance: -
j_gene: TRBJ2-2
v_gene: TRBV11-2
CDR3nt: TGTGCCAGCAGCGTTAAGGTTCCGAGGGAATGGAGCAACACCGGGGAGCTGTTTTTT
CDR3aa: CASSVKVPREWSNTGELFF

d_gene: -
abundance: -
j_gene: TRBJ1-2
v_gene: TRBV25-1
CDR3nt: TGTGCCAGCAGTGAATCGGGGGGGCGGTGGGGCTACACCTTC
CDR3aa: CASSESGGRWGYTF

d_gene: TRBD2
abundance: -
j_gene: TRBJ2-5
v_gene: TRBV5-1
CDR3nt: TGCGCCAGCAGTCATAGTAGCGGGGGGCGACAAGAGACCCAGTACTTC
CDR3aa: CASSHSSGGRQETQYF

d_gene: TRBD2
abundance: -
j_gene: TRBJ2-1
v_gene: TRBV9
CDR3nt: TGTGCCAGCAGCGTAGTAGGCGGGGGGGGCCAGGGCAATGAGCAGTTCTTC
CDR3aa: CASSVVGGGGQGNEQFF

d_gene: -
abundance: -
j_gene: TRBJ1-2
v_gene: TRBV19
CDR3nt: TGTGCCAGTAGTATGGAGGGAATGCGTGGCTACACCTTC
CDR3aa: CASSMEGMRGYTF

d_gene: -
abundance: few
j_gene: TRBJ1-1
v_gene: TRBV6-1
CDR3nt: TGTGCCAGTAAGAGGGGGAACACTGAAGCTTTCTTT
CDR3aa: CASKRGNTEAFF

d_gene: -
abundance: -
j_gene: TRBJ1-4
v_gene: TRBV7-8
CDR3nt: TGTGCCAGCAGCTTATTGGGAAAGGATGAAAAACTGTTTTTT
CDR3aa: CASSLLGKDEKLFF

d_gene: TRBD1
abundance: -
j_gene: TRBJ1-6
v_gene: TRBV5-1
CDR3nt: TGCGCCAGCAGCTTGGCCGACAGGGGCAGTTCACCCCTCCACTTT
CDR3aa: CASSLADRGSSPLHF

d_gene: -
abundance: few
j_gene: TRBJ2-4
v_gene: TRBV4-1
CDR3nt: TGCGCCAGCAGCCAACCCCCCATCTTTCTAGCCAAAAACATTCAGTACTTC
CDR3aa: CASSQPPIFLAKNIQYF

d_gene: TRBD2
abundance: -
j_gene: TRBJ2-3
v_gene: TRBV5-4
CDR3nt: TGTGCCAGCAGCCCGGGACTAGCGCATATCACAGATACGCAGTATTTT
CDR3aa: CASSPGLAHITDTQYF

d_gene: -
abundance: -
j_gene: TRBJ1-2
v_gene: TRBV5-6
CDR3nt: TGTGCCAGCAGCCGGGACGAAGGGGAGCCCAGTAACTATGGCTACACCTTC
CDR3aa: CASSRDEGEPSNYGYTF

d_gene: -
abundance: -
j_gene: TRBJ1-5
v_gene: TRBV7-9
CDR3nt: TGTGCCAGCAGCTTACGGGGGCCTAATCAGCCCCAGCATTTT
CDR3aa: CASSLRGPNQPQHF

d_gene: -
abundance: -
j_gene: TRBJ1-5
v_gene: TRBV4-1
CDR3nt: TGCGCCAGCAGCCAAAGTAGTCGGGGAGGTCAGCCCCAGCATTTT
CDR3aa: CASSQSSRGGQPQHF

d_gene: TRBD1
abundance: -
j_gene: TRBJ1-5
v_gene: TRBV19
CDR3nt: TGTGCCAGTAGTATCTTAGACAGGGAGCGGCAGCCCCAGCATTTT
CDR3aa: CASSILDRERQPQHF

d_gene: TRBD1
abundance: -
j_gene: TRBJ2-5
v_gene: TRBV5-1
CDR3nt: TGCGCCAGCAGCGACTTCGGACAGGTCTACTTC
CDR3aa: CASSDFGQVYF

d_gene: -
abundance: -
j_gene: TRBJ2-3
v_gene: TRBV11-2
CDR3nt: TGTGCCAGCAGCCTCTCCGGGGTAGGTCCTTCAGATACGCAGTATTTT
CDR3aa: CASSLSGVGPSDTQYF

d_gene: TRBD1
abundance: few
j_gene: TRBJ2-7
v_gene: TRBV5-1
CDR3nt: TGCGCCAGCAGCCTTGGTAGGTGGGGACAGGAGTCCTACGAGCAGTACTTC
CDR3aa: CASSLGRWGQESYEQYF